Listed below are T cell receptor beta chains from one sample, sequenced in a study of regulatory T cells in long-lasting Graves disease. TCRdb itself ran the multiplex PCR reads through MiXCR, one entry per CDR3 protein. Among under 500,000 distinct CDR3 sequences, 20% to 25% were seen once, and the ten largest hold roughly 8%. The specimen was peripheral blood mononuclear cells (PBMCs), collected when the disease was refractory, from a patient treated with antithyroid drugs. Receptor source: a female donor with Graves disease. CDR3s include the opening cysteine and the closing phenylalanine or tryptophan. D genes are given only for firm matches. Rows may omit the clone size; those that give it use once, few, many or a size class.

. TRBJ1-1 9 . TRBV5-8 TGTGCCAGCAGCTCCGGGGCTTTCTTT CASSSGAFF
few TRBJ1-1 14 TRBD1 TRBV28 TGTACCAGCAGTTGGGACAGATTCAACACTGAAGCTTTCTTT CTSSWDRFNTEAFF
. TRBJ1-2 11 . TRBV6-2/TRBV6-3 TGTGCCAGCGGAGGATTTTATGGCTACACCTTC CASGGFYGYTF
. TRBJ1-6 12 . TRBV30 TGTACCTGCCACCCCGGTGGTTCACCCCTCCACTTT CTCHPGGSPLHF
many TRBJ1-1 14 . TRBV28 TGTGCCAGCAATCCAATAATAGCGAACACTGAAGCTTTCTTT CASNPIIANTEAFF
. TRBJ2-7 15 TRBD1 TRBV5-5 TGCGCCAGCAGCCAAGTACAGGGGGCTTCCTACGAGCAGTACTTC CASSQVQGASYEQYF
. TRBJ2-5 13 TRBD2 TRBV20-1 TGCAGTGCTTCTGCGGGAGTCAGGGAGACCCAGTACTTC CSASAGVRETQYF
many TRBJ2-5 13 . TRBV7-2 TGTGCCAGCAGTAGTTGGGGTAGGGAGACCCAGTACTTC CASSSWGRETQYF
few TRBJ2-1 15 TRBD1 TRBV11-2 TGTGCCAGCAGCTCATTAGGACAGGGGAAGTATGAGCAGTTCTTC CASSSLGQGKYEQFF
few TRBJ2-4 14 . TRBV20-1 TGCAGTGCTAGGGGGGCGGTAGCCAAAAACATTCAGTACTTC CSARGAVAKNIQYF
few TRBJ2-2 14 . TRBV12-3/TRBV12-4 TGTGCCAGCAGTTTGGCAAGAGACACCGGGGAGCTGTTTTTT CASSLARDTGELFF
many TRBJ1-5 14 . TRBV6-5 TGTGCCAGCAGTTACAGTCTTAGCAATCAGCCCCAGCATTTT CASSYSLSNQPQHF